The 5 T cell receptor beta chains listed next were all sequenced from one sample in a study of blood T cell repertoires in COVID-19. Sequenced by immunoSEQ multiplex PCR; TCRdb stores in-frame clones only, minus some. The profile shows 350,000 to 450,000 clones, 75% to 90% of them singletons. The specimen was peripheral blood. The source of these receptors is a woman aged 55-70 years with COVID-19, enrolled during active disease.

A remark on this clone: Other DNA sequences of this sample code for an identical CDR3. CDR3 nucleotide sequence: TGTGCCAGCAGCGTAGGGACAGGGAGCTCCTACGAGCAGTACTTC. This gives the protein CASSVGTGSSYEQYF. The V and J genes are TRBV9 and TRBJ2-7, with 8 bases identical to TRBD1. CDR3 length equals 15 residues. V was clipped by 0 bases and J by 0 bases; unmatched bases: 2. The germline gives CDR1 SGDLS, CDR2 YYNGEE. Supplemented by reference TRBV9 and TRBJ2-7, the full variable domain reads DSGVTQTPKHLITATGQRVTLRCSPRSGDLSVYWYQQSLDQGLQFLIQYYNGEERAKGNILERFSAQQFPDLHSELNLSSLELGDSALYFCASSVGTGSSYEQYFGPGTRLTVT.

The chain uses TRBV7-8 and TRBJ2-2; possibly TRBD1 for D (5 bases). Looked up from germline, CDR1 is SGHVS and CDR2 is FQNEAQ. CDR3 length: 16 amino acids. Trimming stripped 7 bases from V and 2 bases from J, with 17 bases between. The CDR3 spells CASTYPERGNTGELFF. In DNA form, the CDR3 reads TGTGCCAGCACCTACCCGGAAAGGGGTAACACCGGGGAGCTGTTTTTT.

The genes are TRBV28 and TRBJ2-7; maybe TRBD1 (6 bases). The CDR3 loop spans 13 amino acids. Trimming stripped 6 bases from V and 6 bases from J, with 15 bases between. The germline gives CDR1 MDHEN, CDR2 SYDVKM. CDR3 sequence: CASRPTGWGEQYF. The CDR3 DNA reads TGTGCCAGCAGGCCCACAGGGTGGGGCGAGCAGTACTTC.

This chain joins TRBV18 and TRBJ2-7, with D possibly matching TRBD1 (6 bases). V lost 2 bases and J 6 bases, leaving 11 bases between the germline ends. Germline loops: CDR1 KGHSH, CDR2 LQKENI. The CDR3 runs to 13 residues. CDR3 bases: TGTGCCAGCTCACCAACAGGGATCGGCGAGCAGTACTTC. Amino acids: CASSPTGIGEQYF.

In its sample, this clone was seen once. The rearrangement links TRBV30 to TRBJ1-4, with 8 bases lining up with TRBD1. CDR1 is GTSNPN and CDR2 is SVGIG in the germline V gene (reference sequence). This CDR3 contains 15 residues. Losses at the gene ends were 0 bases for V and 7 bases for J; bases not matched to a gene: 7. CDR3 sequence reads: CAWSVPRTGSEKLFF. CDR3 DNA sequence: TGTGCCTGGAGTGTACCGAGGACAGGGAGTGAAAAACTGTTTTTT.